Listed below are T cell receptor beta chains from one sample, sequenced in a study of shared clonotypes between healthy human individuals. Produced via immunoSEQ multiplex PCR; TCRdb's table is partial and in-frame only. The sample records around 120,000 clones, just over 65% being singletons. The specimen sequenced was memory CD8+ T cells sorted from blood. These receptors were obtained from a woman in her twenties or thirties in good health. Both conserved end residues are part of each CDR3. The D gene is left open where the match is weak. Rows give clone size only sometimes, using once, few, many, or a class for an expanded clone.

clone_size: many
d_call: .
j_call: TRBJ1-1
v_call: TRBV7-3
cdr3_nt: TGTGCCAGCAGCTTCGTCCTGGGGGAGGGCATCTCTGAAGCTTTCTTT
cdr3_aa: CASSFVLGEGISEAFF

clone_size: .
d_call: .
j_call: TRBJ1-1
v_call: TRBV27
cdr3_nt: TGTGCCAGCAGTCCGGGACTGTATGACATGAACACTGAAGCTTTCTTT
cdr3_aa: CASSPGLYDMNTEAFF

clone_size: .
d_call: .
j_call: TRBJ2-1
v_call: TRBV27
cdr3_nt: TGTGCCAGCACCCTAACGGGGAGCTCCTACAATGAGCAGTTCTTC
cdr3_aa: CASTLTGSSYNEQFF

clone_size: .
d_call: TRBD1
j_call: TRBJ1-1
v_call: TRBV27
cdr3_nt: TGTGCCAGCAGAGGGGGCTTGAACACTGAAGCTTTCTTT
cdr3_aa: CASRGGLNTEAFF

clone_size: .
d_call: .
j_call: TRBJ1-5
v_call: TRBV5-6
cdr3_nt: TGTGCCAGCAGCGCGCAGGGGCGTAATCAGCCCCAGCATTTT
cdr3_aa: CASSAQGRNQPQHF

clone_size: .
d_call: .
j_call: TRBJ2-1
v_call: TRBV4-1
cdr3_nt: TGCGCCAGCAGCCACTCCAGACTAACTCGCTCCTACAATGAGCAGTTCTTC
cdr3_aa: CASSHSRLTRSYNEQFF

clone_size: .
d_call: TRBD1
j_call: TRBJ2-7
v_call: TRBV5-1
cdr3_nt: TGCGCCAGCAGCCAGGGGGTCCGTGGTTACGAGCAGTACTTC
cdr3_aa: CASSQGVRGYEQYF

clone_size: .
d_call: .
j_call: TRBJ2-1
v_call: TRBV21-1
cdr3_nt: TGTGCCAGCAGCCAACGATCTAGGTGCCCTTACAATGAGCAGTTCTTC
cdr3_aa: CASSQRSRCPYNEQFF

clone_size: .
d_call: TRBD2
j_call: TRBJ2-5
v_call: TRBV9
cdr3_nt: TGTGCCAGCAGCGCTGGACTAGCGGGAGGCGCAGAGACCCAGTACTTC
cdr3_aa: CASSAGLAGGAETQYF

clone_size: .
d_call: TRBD2
j_call: TRBJ2-3
v_call: TRBV6-1
cdr3_nt: TGTGCCAGCAGTGATGGACTAGGAGACGGCACAGATACGCAGTATTTT
cdr3_aa: CASSDGLGDGTDTQYF

clone_size: .
d_call: TRBD1
j_call: TRBJ2-5
v_call: TRBV6-5
cdr3_nt: TGTGCCAGCAGTTACGACAGGGAAGAGACCCAGTACTTC
cdr3_aa: CASSYDREETQYF

clone_size: .
d_call: TRBD2
j_call: TRBJ2-7
v_call: TRBV14
cdr3_nt: TGTGCCAGCAGCCTAGGGACTAGCGGGCCAGCCTACGAGCAGTACTTC
cdr3_aa: CASSLGTSGPAYEQYF

clone_size: medium-sized
d_call: TRBD1
j_call: TRBJ1-1
v_call: TRBV11-2
cdr3_nt: TGTGCCAGCAGCTTGGGACAGGGGGAAGCTTTCTTT
cdr3_aa: CASSLGQGEAFF

clone_size: .
d_call: TRBD2
j_call: TRBJ2-1
v_call: TRBV11-3
cdr3_nt: TGTGCCAGCAGCTTAACCTCGGGGGGTTTACACAATGAGCAGTTCTTC
cdr3_aa: CASSLTSGGLHNEQFF

clone_size: many
d_call: .
j_call: TRBJ2-2
v_call: TRBV25-1
cdr3_nt: TGTGCCAGCAGTGAATCGGGAGTCCAACCCACCGGGGAGCTGTTTTTT
cdr3_aa: CASSESGVQPTGELFF

clone_size: .
d_call: .
j_call: TRBJ2-7
v_call: TRBV5-1
cdr3_nt: TGCGCCAGCACCTCTAATGTCGGGGTCCACGAGCAGTACTTC
cdr3_aa: CASTSNVGVHEQYF

clone_size: .
d_call: .
j_call: TRBJ2-2
v_call: TRBV9
cdr3_nt: TGTGCCAGCAGCGTAGTGAGTACCGGGGAGCTGTTTTTT
cdr3_aa: CASSVVSTGELFF

clone_size: .
d_call: .
j_call: TRBJ2-1
v_call: TRBV5-1
cdr3_nt: TGCGCCAGCACGGAGTCCTACAATGAGCAGTTCTTC
cdr3_aa: CASTESYNEQFF

clone_size: .
d_call: TRBD1
j_call: TRBJ1-3
v_call: TRBV7-9
cdr3_nt: TGTGCCAGCAGCACTCCTACAGGGACAGGGGCTTCTGGAAACACCATATATTTT
cdr3_aa: CASSTPTGTGASGNTIYF

clone_size: .
d_call: .
j_call: TRBJ1-1
v_call: TRBV19
cdr3_nt: TGTGCCAGTAGTATAAAGGAAAACACTGAAGCTTTCTTT
cdr3_aa: CASSIKENTEAFF

clone_size: few
d_call: .
j_call: TRBJ1-5
v_call: TRBV28
cdr3_nt: TGTGCCAGCAGCCTCGCGGCACAGGGCCTGCATCAGCCCCAGCATTTT
cdr3_aa: CASSLAAQGLHQPQHF

clone_size: .
d_call: .
j_call: TRBJ1-4
v_call: TRBV19
cdr3_nt: TGTGCCAGTAGTATTTCTTCAGGGCATAATGAAAAACTGTTTTTT
cdr3_aa: CASSISSGHNEKLFF

clone_size: few
d_call: TRBD2
j_call: TRBJ2-7
v_call: TRBV18
cdr3_nt: TGTGCCAGCTCACCAGGGAGGGAACCCTACGAGCAGTACTTC
cdr3_aa: CASSPGREPYEQYF

clone_size: .
d_call: .
j_call: TRBJ2-7
v_call: TRBV27
cdr3_nt: TGTGCCAGCAGTATATCAGGAGTCCAGGGGGAGCAGTACTTC
cdr3_aa: CASSISGVQGEQYF

clone_size: .
d_call: .
j_call: TRBJ2-1
v_call: TRBV28
cdr3_nt: TGTGCCAGCAACGGCGGTACTGGGCTCGGGGAGCAGTTCTTC
cdr3_aa: CASNGGTGLGEQFF

clone_size: few
d_call: .
j_call: TRBJ2-1
v_call: TRBV10-2
cdr3_nt: TGCGCCAGCAGTGAGTGGACACTTTACAATGAGCAGTTCTTC
cdr3_aa: CASSEWTLYNEQFF

clone_size: .
d_call: TRBD2
j_call: TRBJ2-7
v_call: TRBV11-2
cdr3_nt: TGTGCCAGCAGCTCTAGCGGGAGGGGGTCCTACGAGCAGTACTTC
cdr3_aa: CASSSSGRGSYEQYF

clone_size: .
d_call: .
j_call: TRBJ2-1
v_call: TRBV25-1
cdr3_nt: TGTGCCAGCAGCCCTCCCGCTACAGGGAAATACCACAATGAGCAGTTCTTC
cdr3_aa: CASSPPATGKYHNEQFF

clone_size: .
d_call: .
j_call: TRBJ1-1
v_call: TRBV13
cdr3_nt: TGTGCCAGCAGTCGGACAAAACGAGGCACTGAAGCTTTCTTT
cdr3_aa: CASSRTKRGTEAFF

clone_size: many
d_call: .
j_call: TRBJ2-6
v_call: TRBV6-5
cdr3_nt: TGTGCCAGCAGTTTTTCAGGCAACTCTGGGGCCAACGTCCTGACTTTC
cdr3_aa: CASSFSGNSGANVLTF

clone_size: .
d_call: .
j_call: TRBJ2-5
v_call: TRBV7-8
cdr3_nt: TGTGCCAGCAGCTTTAGACAAGCGGGAGAGACCCAGTACTTC
cdr3_aa: CASSFRQAGETQYF

clone_size: .
d_call: TRBD2
j_call: TRBJ2-3
v_call: TRBV7-9
cdr3_nt: TGTGCCAGCAGCTCCGGGACTAGCGAAACAGATACGCAGTATTTT
cdr3_aa: CASSSGTSETDTQYF

clone_size: .
d_call: TRBD2
j_call: TRBJ2-7
v_call: TRBV30
cdr3_nt: TGTGCCTGGAGGCCCGGACTAGTCCTCTACGAGCAGTACTTC
cdr3_aa: CAWRPGLVLYEQYF

clone_size: .
d_call: TRBD1
j_call: TRBJ2-1
v_call: TRBV7-8
cdr3_nt: TGTGCCAGCAGCGCTGCCGACAGGGGCTCCTACAATGAGCAGTTCTTC
cdr3_aa: CASSAADRGSYNEQFF

clone_size: .
d_call: .
j_call: TRBJ2-7
v_call: TRBV7-9
cdr3_nt: TGTGCCAGCAGCAGGGGGTCCTACGAGCAGTACTTC
cdr3_aa: CASSRGSYEQYF

clone_size: few
d_call: TRBD2
j_call: TRBJ2-7
v_call: TRBV27
cdr3_nt: TGTGCCAGCACGGCTAGCGGGAGCTACGAGCAGTACTTC
cdr3_aa: CASTASGSYEQYF

clone_size: .
d_call: TRBD1
j_call: TRBJ2-1
v_call: TRBV29-1
cdr3_nt: TGCAGCGTTGATTTGGGACAGTGGGACAATGAGCAGTTCTTC
cdr3_aa: CSVDLGQWDNEQFF

clone_size: .
d_call: TRBD2
j_call: TRBJ2-7
v_call: TRBV5-6
cdr3_nt: TGTGCCAGCAGCCTAGCGGAGACTAGCGGGAGGGTATTCTCCTACGAGCAGTACTTC
cdr3_aa: CASSLAETSGRVFSYEQYF